The 11 T cell receptor beta chains below all came from one sample that was sequenced in a study of OX40 agonist ivuxolimab in advanced cancers. Measured with immunoSEQ multiplex PCR; TCRdb has only the in-frame clones, and not every one. The table has tens of thousands of clones, about 85% seen once. Sample: CD4+ or CD8+ T cells sorted from blood, taken in a trial of the OX40 agonist ivuxolimab. Source of these receptors: an adult with an advanced solid tumor such as melanoma, head and neck, liver or kidney cancer.

The gene calls are TRBV14 and TRBJ1-4; D unresolved. CDR3 length: 14 amino acids. V was clipped by 2 bases and J by 5 bases, with 9 bases between them. Per the germline V gene, CDR1 is SGHDN and CDR2 is FVKESK. The DNA of the CDR3 is TGTGCCAGCAGCCAAAGCGTCCGAAATGAAAAACTGTTTTTT. It codes for CASSQSVRNEKLFF.

This chain links TRBV27 with TRBJ2-3; D perhaps matches TRBD1 (5 bases). The CDR3 length is 14 residues. Germline CDR1 reads MNHEY; CDR2 reads SMNVEV (reference sequence). Trimming shortened V by 3 bases and J by 4 bases, and 11 bases separated the two germline ends. In DNA form, the CDR3 reads TGTGCCAGCAGTTTCCAACAGGCGGCAGATACGCAGTATTTT. Translated: CASSFQQAADTQYF.

V is TRBV7-9 and J is TRBJ1-2; the D gene is possibly TRBD1 (5 bases). CDR1 and CDR2 (germline): SEHNR, FQNEAQ (reference sequence). The ends were cut back, 6 bases at V and 4 bases at J, with 12 bases in the middle. The CDR3 sequence is 13 residues long. The CDR3 DNA reads TGTGCCAGCAGAACGGACACCGGCTATGGCTACACCTTC. Translated, it gives CASRTDTGYGYTF.

V is TRBV18 and J is TRBJ2-3; TRBD2 might be the D (6 bases). Germline V gene data show CDR1 as KGHSH and CDR2 as LQKENI. There are 16 residues in the CDR3. V lost 2 bases and J 2 bases, leaving 14 bases between the germline ends. This CDR3 is CASSPDIAGNTDTQYF. The CDR3 region has the DNA TGTGCCAGCTCACCAGACATCGCGGGAAACACAGATACGCAGTATTTT. Full variable domain (remainder filled in from reference TRBV18 and TRBJ2-3): NAGVMQNPRHLVRRRGQEARLRCSPMKGHSHVYWYRQLPEEGLKFMVYLQKENIIDESGMPKERFSAEFPKEGPSILRIQQVVRGDSAAYFCASSPDIAGNTDTQYFGPGTRLTVL.

The CDR3 reads CASSPEAAYEQYF. CDR3 coding DNA: TGTGCCAGCAGCCCCGAGGCGGCCTACGAGCAGTACTTC. The chain is built from TRBV2 and TRBJ2-7, with D unresolved. CDR3 length equals 13 residues. The V end lost 6 bases, the J end lost 2 bases, and 11 bases lay between the germline ends. CDR1 SNHLY and CDR2 FYNNEI come from the germline V gene.

CDR3 region: CASSPSLAGGTNNEQFF. CDR3 nucleotides: TGTGCCAGCTCCCCCAGCCTAGCGGGGGGGACTAACAATGAGCAGTTCTTC. The chain uses TRBV18 and TRBJ2-1, with 12 bases lining up with TRBD2. The CDR3 contains 17 residues. The germline V gene encodes CDR1 KGHSH and CDR2 LQKENI. V shed 6 bases, J shed 5 bases, and the junction held 11 bases outside the gene matches.

In this sample, this clone turned up a few times. The genes are TRBV7-2 and TRBJ2-7; TRBD2 is a possible D gene (5 bases). V lost 5 bases and J lost 2, with 10 bases in between. Germline loops: CDR1 SGHTA, CDR2 FQGNSA. The CDR3 spans 13 residues. CDR3 in DNA: TGTGCCAGCAGCCGGACTGTCCCCTACGAGCAGTACTTC. Amino acids: CASSRTVPYEQYF.

The CDR3: CASTPRGKGDYEQYF. The CDR3 DNA reads as TGTGCCAGTACCCCCAGAGGGAAGGGAGATTACGAGCAGTACTTC. The V gene is TRBV19, the J gene TRBJ2-7; TRBD2 is a possible D gene (5 bases). This CDR3 has 15 residues. Trimming stripped 7 bases from V and 4 bases from J, with 20 bases between. Germline values: CDR1 LNHDA, CDR2 SQIVND (reference sequence).

The chain combines TRBV27 with TRBJ1-6, with a weak D call TRBD1 (6 bases). In germline, CDR1 is MNHEY, CDR2 SMNVEV (reference sequence). CDR3 length equals 14 residues. Trimming took off 4 bases at V and 8 bases at J, with 12 bases between the two ends. The CDR3 DNA reads as TGTGCCAGCAGTTCGGCGTCAGGGGATTCACCCCTCCACTTT. Translation: CASSSASGDSPLHF.

The chain employs TRBV18 and TRBJ2-7; perhaps TRBD1 as D (6 bases). The CDR3 is 18 amino acids. V lost 1 base and J lost 0, with 19 bases in between. Per the germline V gene, CDR1 is KGHSH and CDR2 is LQKENI. The CDR3 DNA follows: TGTGCCAGCTCACCACTTAAAGTAACAGGGAAGAACTCCTACGAGCAGTACTTC. Translating gives CASSPLKVTGKNSYEQYF.

This clone was seen just once. The chain recombines TRBV7-9 with TRBJ1-1; the D gene is possibly TRBD1 (6 bases). V was shortened by 4 bases and J by 6 bases, with 18 bases between the two germline ends. CDR3 length equals 15 residues. Looked up from germline, CDR1 is SEHNR and CDR2 is FQNEAQ (reference sequence). CDR3 nucleotides: TGTGCCAGCAGCTGGGCGGGGGCGCGGGTCGCTGAAGCTTTCTTT. Translation: CASSWAGARVAEAFF.